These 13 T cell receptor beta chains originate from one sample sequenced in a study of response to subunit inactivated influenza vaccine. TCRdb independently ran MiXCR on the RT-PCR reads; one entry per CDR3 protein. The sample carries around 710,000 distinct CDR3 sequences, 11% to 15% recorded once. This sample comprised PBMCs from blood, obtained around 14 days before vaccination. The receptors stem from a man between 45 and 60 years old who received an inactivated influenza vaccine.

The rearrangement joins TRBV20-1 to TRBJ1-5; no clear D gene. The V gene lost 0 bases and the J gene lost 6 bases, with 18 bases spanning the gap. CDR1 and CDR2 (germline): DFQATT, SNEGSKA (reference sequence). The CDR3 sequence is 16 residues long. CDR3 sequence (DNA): TGCAGTGCTAGAGAGGAGTCGGGGTTTCAGCGTCAGCCCCAGCATTTT. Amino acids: CSAREESGFQRQPQHF.

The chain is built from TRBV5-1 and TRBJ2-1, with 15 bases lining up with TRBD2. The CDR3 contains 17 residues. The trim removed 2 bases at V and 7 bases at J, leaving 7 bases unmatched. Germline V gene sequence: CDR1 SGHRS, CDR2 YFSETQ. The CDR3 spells CASSFWTSGGAGNEQFF. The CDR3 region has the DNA TGCGCCAGCAGCTTCTGGACTAGCGGGGGGGCGGGAAATGAGCAGTTCTTC. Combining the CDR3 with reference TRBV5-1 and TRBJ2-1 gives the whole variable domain KAGVTQTPRYLIKTRGQQVTLSCSPISGHRSVSWYQQTPGQGLQFLFEYFSETQRNKGNFPGRFSGRQFSNSRSEMNVSTLELGDSALYLCASSFWTSGGAGNEQFFGPGTRLTVL.

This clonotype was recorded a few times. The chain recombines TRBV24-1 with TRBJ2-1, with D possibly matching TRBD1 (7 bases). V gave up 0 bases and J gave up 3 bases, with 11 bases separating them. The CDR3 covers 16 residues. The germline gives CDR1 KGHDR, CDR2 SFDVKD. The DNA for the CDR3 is TGTGCCACCAGTGATTTGGGGCAGGGGGGCTACAATGAGCAGTTCTTC. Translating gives CATSDLGQGGYNEQFF.

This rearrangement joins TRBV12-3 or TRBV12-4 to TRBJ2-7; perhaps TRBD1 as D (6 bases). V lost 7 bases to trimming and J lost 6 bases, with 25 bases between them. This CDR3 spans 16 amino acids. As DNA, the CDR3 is TGTGCCAGCACCGAAAGTTTGGGGACAATCCCCGTCGAGCAGTACTTC. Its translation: CASTESLGTIPVEQYF.

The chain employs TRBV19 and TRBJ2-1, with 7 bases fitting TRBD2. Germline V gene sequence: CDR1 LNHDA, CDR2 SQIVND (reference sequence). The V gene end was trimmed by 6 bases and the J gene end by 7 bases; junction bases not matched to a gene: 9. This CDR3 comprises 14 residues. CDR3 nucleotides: TGTGCCAGTAGCAAGATAGCGGGTTTAAATGAGCAGTTCTTC. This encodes CASSKIAGLNEQFF.

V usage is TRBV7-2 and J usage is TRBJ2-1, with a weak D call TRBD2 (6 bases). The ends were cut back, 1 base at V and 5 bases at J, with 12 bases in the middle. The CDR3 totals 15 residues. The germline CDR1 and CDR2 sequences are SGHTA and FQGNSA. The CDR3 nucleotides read TGTGCCAGCAGCTTAGAGGGTAGCGGAAACAATGAGCAGTTCTTC. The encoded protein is CASSLEGSGNNEQFF.

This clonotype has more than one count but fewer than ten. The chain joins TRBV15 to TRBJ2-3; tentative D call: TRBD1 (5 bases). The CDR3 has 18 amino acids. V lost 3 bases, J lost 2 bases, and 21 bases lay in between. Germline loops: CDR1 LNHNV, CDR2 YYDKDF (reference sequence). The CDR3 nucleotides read TGTGCCACCAGCAGTAGCCCCCAGGGTGGAAGGGCCACAGATACGCAGTATTTT. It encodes CATSSSPQGGRATDTQYF.

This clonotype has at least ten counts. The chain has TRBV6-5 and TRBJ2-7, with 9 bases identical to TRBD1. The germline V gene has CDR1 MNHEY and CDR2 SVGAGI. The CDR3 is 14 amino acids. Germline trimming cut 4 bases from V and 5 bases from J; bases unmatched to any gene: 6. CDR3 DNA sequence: TGTGCCAGCAGTTCCGGACAGGGGATCCACGAGCAGTACTTC. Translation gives CASSSGQGIHEQYF.

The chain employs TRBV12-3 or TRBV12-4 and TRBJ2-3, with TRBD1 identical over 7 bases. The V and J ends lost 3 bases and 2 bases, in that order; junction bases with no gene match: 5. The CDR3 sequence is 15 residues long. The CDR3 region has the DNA TGTGCCAGCAGTTTGTGGGACAGTTACACAGATACGCAGTATTTT. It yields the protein CASSLWDSYTDTQYF.

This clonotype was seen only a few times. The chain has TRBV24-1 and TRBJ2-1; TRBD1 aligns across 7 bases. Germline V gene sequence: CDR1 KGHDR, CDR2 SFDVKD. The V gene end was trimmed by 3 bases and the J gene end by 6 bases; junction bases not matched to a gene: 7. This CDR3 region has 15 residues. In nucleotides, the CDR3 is TGTGCCACCAGTGATCCGGGACAGCGCCGCAATGAGCAGTTCTTC. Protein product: CATSDPGQRRNEQFF.

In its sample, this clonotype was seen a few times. The DNA of the CDR3 is TGTGCCAGCAGGGGACAGTTAAACTCCTACAATGAGCAGTTCTTC. Protein sequence: CASRGQLNSYNEQFF. V gene TRBV7-2 combines with J gene TRBJ2-1, with TRBD1 matching 7 bases. The V gene's germline CDR1 is SGHTA and CDR2 FQGNSA. With 6 bases clipped from V and 0 bases from J, the junction kept 5 bases outside the gene matches. This CDR3 is 15 amino acids long.

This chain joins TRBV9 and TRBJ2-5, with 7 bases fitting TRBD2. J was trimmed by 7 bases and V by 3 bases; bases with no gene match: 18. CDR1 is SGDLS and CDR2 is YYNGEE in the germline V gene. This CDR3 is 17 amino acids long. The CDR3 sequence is CASSGDAGDRPDRTQYF. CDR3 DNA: TGTGCCAGCAGCGGAGATGCGGGAGATCGCCCAGACCGGACCCAGTACTTC.

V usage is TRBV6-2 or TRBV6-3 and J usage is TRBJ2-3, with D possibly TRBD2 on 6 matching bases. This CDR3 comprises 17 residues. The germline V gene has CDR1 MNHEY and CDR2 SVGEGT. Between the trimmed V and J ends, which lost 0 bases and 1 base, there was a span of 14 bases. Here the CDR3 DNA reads TGTGCCAGCAGTTACTCGACCGGGACTCCCCGCACAGATACGCAGTATTTT. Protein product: CASSYSTGTPRTDTQYF.